This passage covers 25 T cell receptor beta chains from one sample sequenced in a study of control samples from healthy donors and cancer patients. Assay: immunoSEQ multiplex PCR; the TCRdb copy retains only in-frame clones and omits some. This sample yields approximately 97,000 clones, of which 92% are seen a single time; less than 3.5% belongs to the top ten. Material: blood. These receptors were taken from a human donor in good health. The donor label of this sample is uncertain.

This rearrangement joins TRBV5-4 to TRBJ2-2; tentatively, D is TRBD1 (5 bases). Germline assignment: CDR1 SGHNT and CDR2 YYREEE (reference sequence). Trimming shortened V by 1 base and J by 2 bases, and 9 bases separated the two germline ends. The CDR3 length is 15 residues. The CDR3 region is CASSLQGLNTGELFF. The CDR3 nucleotides read TGTGCCAGCAGCTTGCAGGGATTAAACACCGGGGAGCTGTTTTTT.

The chain carries TRBV6-5 and TRBJ1-1; D not certain. The germline V and J ends were trimmed by 6 bases and 7 bases, with 15 bases remaining between them. Per germline, CDR1 MNHEY and CDR2 SVGAGI. The CDR3 has 13 residues. CDR3 residues: CASRDLPGSEAFF. The CDR3 nucleotides read TGTGCCAGCAGGGACTTACCTGGGAGTGAAGCTTTCTTT.

The count of this clone is one. V is TRBV2 and J is TRBJ2-1, with no clear D. The CDR3 extends over 13 amino acids. The germline CDR1 and CDR2 sequences are SNHLY and FYNNEI. Between the trimmed V and J ends, which lost 1 base and 5 bases, there was a span of 6 bases. CDR3 sequence (DNA): TGTGCCAGCAGTGAAGACAGTCACAATGAGCAGTTCTTC. Translating it yields CASSEDSHNEQFF.

This clone was counted once. The genes are TRBV3-1 (or the pseudogene TRBV3-2) and TRBJ1-1; 8 bases agree with TRBD1. Per the germline V gene, CDR1 is LGHDT and CDR2 is YNNKEL (reference sequence). V was clipped by 3 bases and J by 4 bases; unmatched bases: 25. This CDR3 region has 21 residues. CDR3 protein: CASSQAVKGLDRAQPPTEAFF. CDR3 DNA: TGTGCCAGCAGCCAGGCGGTAAAGGGATTGGACAGGGCCCAACCCCCCACTGAAGCTTTCTTT.

The V gene is TRBV6-5, the J gene TRBJ2-7; D remains unclear. Germline V gene lookup returns CDR1 MNHEY and CDR2 SVGAGI. The CDR3 has 10 amino acids. V lost 6 bases and J lost 3, with 3 bases in between. For the CDR3, the DNA is TGTGCCAGCAGAGACTACGAGCAGTACTTC. This codes for CASRDYEQYF.

The chain employs TRBV18 and TRBJ1-1; a possible D gene is TRBD1 (5 bases). The germline V gene encodes CDR1 KGHSH and CDR2 LQKENI. This CDR3 spans 15 amino acids. V lost 3 bases and J lost 1, with 12 bases in between. CDR3 protein: CASSPDQGRNTEAFF. Here the CDR3 DNA reads TGTGCCAGCTCACCTGACCAGGGAAGGAACACTGAAGCTTTCTTT.

The rearrangement uses TRBV11-2 and TRBJ1-2; no reliable D call. Germline V gene data show CDR1 as SGHAT and CDR2 as FQNNGV. This CDR3 has 12 residues. V was trimmed by 1 base and J by 4 bases, leaving 4 bases between them. CDR3 DNA sequence: TGTGCCAGCAGCTTAGGGAGCTATGGCTACACCTTC. This translates into CASSLGSYGYTF.

The CDR3 DNA sequence: TGCGCCAGCAGCCGGGGGCAGGCCATGAGGACCGGGGAGCTGTTTTTT. This codes for CASSRGQAMRTGELFF. This sequence joins TRBV4-3 and TRBJ2-2; D is possibly TRBD1 (6 bases). V dropped 4 bases and J dropped 5 bases, with 17 bases sitting between them. Looked up from germline, CDR1 is LGHNA and CDR2 is YSLEER. The CDR3 is 16 amino acids.

The rearrangement uses TRBV5-1 and TRBJ2-3, with D uncertain. Germline V gene lookup returns CDR1 SGHRS and CDR2 YFSETQ. Trimming removed 4 bases at V and 3 bases at J, with 6 bases between. The CDR3 spans 12 residues. The CDR3 DNA reads TGCGCCAGCAGCAAACTGACAGATACGCAGTATTTT. Translation: CASSKLTDTQYF.

The chain couples TRBV6-6 to TRBJ1-4; the D gene is possibly TRBD1 (5 bases). Germline V gives CDR1 MNHNY, CDR2 SVGAGI (reference sequence). The ends were cut back, 5 bases at V and 1 base at J, with 20 bases in the middle. CDR3 length: 18 residues. The CDR3 DNA reads TGTGCCAGCAGTCTTGCCCAGGGACCAGAGAGAACTAATGAAAAACTGTTTTTT. It translates to CASSLAQGPERTNEKLFF.

This clone showed up just a few times. For the CDR3, the DNA is TGTGCCAGTAGTACACCCACGACAGGGCCCTATGGCTACACCTTC. Its protein product is CASSTPTTGPYGYTF. The V call is TRBV19, the J call TRBJ1-2, with TRBD1 matching 7 bases. Germline V gives CDR1 LNHDA, CDR2 SQIVND (reference sequence). The length of the CDR3 is 15 residues. Germline trimming cut 4 bases from V and 4 bases from J; bases unmatched to any gene: 9.

The rearrangement links TRBV2 to TRBJ2-5; TRBD2 aligns across 9 bases. The CDR3 has 21 amino acids. Germline CDR1 is SNHLY and CDR2 is FYNNEI. With 6 bases clipped from V and 1 base from J, the junction kept 24 bases outside the gene matches. Here the CDR3 reads CASRGGGTGGLAGMFQETQYF. CDR3 bases: TGTGCCAGCAGGGGGGGTGGCACGGGTGGGCTAGCGGGGATGTTCCAAGAGACCCAGTACTTC.

The chain uses TRBV24-1 and TRBJ2-3; 10 bases align to TRBD1. CDR1 and CDR2 from the germline V gene are KGHDR and SFDVKD. The CDR3 contains 16 residues. V shed 0 bases and J 4 bases; nucleotides not matched to a gene: 3. This chain's CDR3 is CATSDLGQGVSDTQYF. Written as DNA, the CDR3 is TGTGCCACCAGTGATTTGGGACAGGGGGTTTCAGATACGCAGTATTTT.

The chain has TRBV12-3 or TRBV12-4 and TRBJ1-2; unclear D gene. V was shortened by 6 bases and J by 8 bases, with 13 bases between the two germline ends. The CDR3 has 12 residues. CDR3 protein: CASSPGRVGYTF. The CDR3 DNA sequence: TGTGCCAGCAGCCCCGGGCGGGTGGGCTACACCTTC.

This chain connects TRBV28 to TRBJ1-4, with a tentative D call TRBD1 (5 bases). The germline V and J ends were trimmed by 5 bases and 8 bases, with 15 bases remaining between them. The CDR3 is made up of 14 amino acids. CDR1 is MDHEN and CDR2 is SYDVKM in the germline V gene. The DNA for the CDR3 is TGTGCCAGCAGTCTGGGGGGTCGGTACGAAAAACTGTTTTTT. Protein product: CASSLGGRYEKLFF. The full variable domain, completed using reference TRBV28 and TRBJ1-4, is DVKVTQSSRYLVKRTGEKVFLECVQDMDHENMFWYRQDPGLGLRLIYFSYDVKMKEKGDIPEGYSVSREKKERFSLILESASTNQTSMYLCASSLGGRYEKLFFGSGTQLSVL.

The V and J genes are TRBV23-1 and TRBJ2-7; TRBD1 matches at 9 bases. TRBV23-1 is treated as an ORF (open reading frame) with a function not yet certain. The CDR3 is made up of 16 amino acids. J gave up 3 bases and V 0 bases, and 6 bases lay outside the gene matches. The CDR3 is CASSQSLRDRDYEQYF. The CDR3 DNA sequence: TGCGCCAGCAGTCAATCACTTCGGGACAGGGACTACGAGCAGTACTTC.

The rearrangement links TRBV14 to TRBJ2-5, with no clear D. CDR1 SGHDN and CDR2 FVKESK come from the germline V gene. V was trimmed by 6 bases and J by 0 bases, leaving 8 bases between them. CDR3 size: 13 residues. Here the CDR3 reads CASSSQNQETQYF. The CDR3 bases are TGTGCCAGCAGTAGTCAGAACCAAGAGACCCAGTACTTC.

The V gene is TRBV12-3 or TRBV12-4, the J gene TRBJ2-1; unclear D gene. The length of the CDR3 is 11 residues. The germline V and J ends were trimmed by 7 bases and 7 bases, with 8 bases remaining between them. The CDR3 coding sequence is TGTGCCAGCACCTCCGGGAATGAGCAGTTCTTC. It translates to CASTSGNEQFF.

The chain couples TRBV28 to TRBJ1-1; D is possibly TRBD1 (6 bases). Trimming cost V 6 bases and J 4 bases, with 18 bases left between them. The CDR3 sequence is 15 residues long. From germline, CDR1 is MDHEN and CDR2 SYDVKM. The CDR3 sequence: CASRSPTGGTTEAFF. DNA for the CDR3: TGTGCCAGCAGATCTCCGACAGGCGGCACCACTGAAGCTTTCTTT.

The V call is TRBV12-3 or TRBV12-4, the J call TRBJ2-2; 8 bases match TRBD1. V shed 4 bases and J 9 bases; nucleotides not matched to a gene: 4. The length of the CDR3 is 13 residues. CDR3 nucleotides: TGTGCCAGCAGTTGGGACAGGTCCCGGGAGCTGTTTTTT. It codes for CASSWDRSRELFF.

V gene TRBV7-8 combines with J gene TRBJ2-5; a weak D match, TRBD1 (5 bases). V shed 5 bases and J shed 7 bases, with 14 bases lying between them. CDR1 and CDR2 from the germline V gene are SGHVS and FQNEAQ. The CDR3 contains 13 residues. The CDR3 DNA sequence: TGTGCCAGCAGCACAGCCAGGGAAGGGACCCAGTACTTC. This encodes CASSTAREGTQYF.

The V call is TRBV2, the J call TRBJ1-5, with a possible D match to TRBD1 (5 bases). The V end was cut by 6 bases, the J end by 3 bases, with 12 bases between. Germline V lookup: CDR1 SNHLY, CDR2 FYNNEI. The CDR3 spans 14 residues. CDR3 nucleotides: TGTGCCAGCAGGGCGGGGGTTAACAATCAGCCCCAGCATTTT. Protein product: CASRAGVNNQPQHF. Based on the CDR3 plus reference TRBV2 and TRBJ1-5, the full variable domain is EPEVTQTPSHQVTQMGQEVILRCVPISNHLYFYWYRQILGQKVEFLVSFYNNEISEKSEIFDDQFSVERPDGSNFTLKIRSTKLEDSAMYFCASRAGVNNQPQHFGDGTRLSIL.

This sequence joins TRBV30 and TRBJ1-3; tentative D call: TRBD1 (6 bases). Germline V gene data show CDR1 as GTSNPN and CDR2 as SVGIG (reference sequence). Deletions cut 0 bases from V and 1 base from J, with 13 bases between. The CDR3 has 16 amino acids. The CDR3 reads CAWSVRGARSGNTIYF. The CDR3 nucleotides are TGTGCCTGGAGTGTACGGGGGGCTAGATCTGGAAACACCATATATTTT.

The chain carries TRBV30 and TRBJ2-2, with 8 bases fitting TRBD1. The germline V gene has CDR1 GTSNPN and CDR2 SVGIG (reference sequence). V was clipped by 8 bases and J by 3 bases; unmatched bases: 5. The CDR3 runs 13 residues. Here the CDR3 reads CAHRQGYTGELFF. For the CDR3, the DNA is TGTGCCCATCGACAGGGGTACACCGGGGAGCTGTTTTTT.

V gene TRBV6-5 combines with J gene TRBJ2-4, with a weak D call TRBD2 (6 bases). Germline V gene lookup returns CDR1 MNHEY and CDR2 SVGAGI. CDR3 size: 15 residues. Trimming removed 8 bases from V and 0 bases from J, with 14 bases in between. The CDR3 sequence: CASSVGGLAKNIQYF. In DNA form, the CDR3 reads TGTGCCAGCTCCGTCGGGGGACTAGCCAAAAACATTCAGTACTTC.